A single sample is the source of the 3 T cell receptor beta chains below, sequenced in a study of CD8+ T cells in alopecia areata. TCR sequencing used cDNA made by reverse transcription of extracted RNA. Here immunoSEQ multiplex PCR was the method, and the copy in TCRdb shows in-frame clones only, minus some. The sample contains 200,000 to 300,000 clones, none of them singletons. CD4, CD8alpha, NKG2D, NKG2ACE and other markers were used to sort pooled cutaneous lymph node cells. The sample taken for sequencing was CD4+ T cells sorted from a lymph node. The receptors were sampled from a C3H/HeJ mouse with alopecia areata. MHC haplotype: H2-k.

This clone has only a few counts. Gene and germline names: mouse. The read halts 4 residues ahead of the CDR3 end, with the missing end drawn from the germline J gene. The V call is TRBV29, the J call TRBJ2-3; 10 nucleotides align to TRBD1. There are 15 residues in the CDR3. Germline V gene data show CDR1 as MSHET and CDR2 as SYDVDS. With V trimmed by 5 bases and J by 3 bases, 5 bases remained unmatched. Incomplete CDR3 DNA: TGTGCTAGCAGTGTTCCGGGACAGGGGGCAGAA. Translating it yields CASSVPGQGAE. The CDR3 in its entirety is CASSVPGQGAETLYF.

In this sample, this clone turned up a few times. Gene names and germline refer to mouse. The read halts 4 residues ahead of the CDR3 end, with the missing end drawn from the germline J gene. The J gene is TRBJ2-5, the V gene TRBV14; D remains ambiguous. With 1 base removed from V and 0 bases from J, the gap between germline ends came to 9 bases. The CDR3 totals 15 residues. Germline V gene sequence: CDR1 SGHDT, CDR2 FRDEAV. The CDR3 region is CASSFPTNNQDTQYF. CDR3 bases read: TGTGCCAGCAGTTTCCCGACAAATAACCAAGAC.

With respect to this clone: Mouse gene names and germline throughout. CDR3 DNA (partial): TGTGCCAGCAGTGATTCTGGGGGGGAAGAC. Amino acid sequence: CASSDSGGED. The entire CDR3 protein is CASSDSGGEDTQYF. The V and J genes are TRBV13-1 and TRBJ2-5, with 9 bases fitting TRBD2. The read gets to within 4 residues of the CDR3 end, and the germline J gene fills in the rest. Germline V gene data show CDR1 as NSHNY and CDR2 as SYGAGN. CDR3 size: 14 residues.